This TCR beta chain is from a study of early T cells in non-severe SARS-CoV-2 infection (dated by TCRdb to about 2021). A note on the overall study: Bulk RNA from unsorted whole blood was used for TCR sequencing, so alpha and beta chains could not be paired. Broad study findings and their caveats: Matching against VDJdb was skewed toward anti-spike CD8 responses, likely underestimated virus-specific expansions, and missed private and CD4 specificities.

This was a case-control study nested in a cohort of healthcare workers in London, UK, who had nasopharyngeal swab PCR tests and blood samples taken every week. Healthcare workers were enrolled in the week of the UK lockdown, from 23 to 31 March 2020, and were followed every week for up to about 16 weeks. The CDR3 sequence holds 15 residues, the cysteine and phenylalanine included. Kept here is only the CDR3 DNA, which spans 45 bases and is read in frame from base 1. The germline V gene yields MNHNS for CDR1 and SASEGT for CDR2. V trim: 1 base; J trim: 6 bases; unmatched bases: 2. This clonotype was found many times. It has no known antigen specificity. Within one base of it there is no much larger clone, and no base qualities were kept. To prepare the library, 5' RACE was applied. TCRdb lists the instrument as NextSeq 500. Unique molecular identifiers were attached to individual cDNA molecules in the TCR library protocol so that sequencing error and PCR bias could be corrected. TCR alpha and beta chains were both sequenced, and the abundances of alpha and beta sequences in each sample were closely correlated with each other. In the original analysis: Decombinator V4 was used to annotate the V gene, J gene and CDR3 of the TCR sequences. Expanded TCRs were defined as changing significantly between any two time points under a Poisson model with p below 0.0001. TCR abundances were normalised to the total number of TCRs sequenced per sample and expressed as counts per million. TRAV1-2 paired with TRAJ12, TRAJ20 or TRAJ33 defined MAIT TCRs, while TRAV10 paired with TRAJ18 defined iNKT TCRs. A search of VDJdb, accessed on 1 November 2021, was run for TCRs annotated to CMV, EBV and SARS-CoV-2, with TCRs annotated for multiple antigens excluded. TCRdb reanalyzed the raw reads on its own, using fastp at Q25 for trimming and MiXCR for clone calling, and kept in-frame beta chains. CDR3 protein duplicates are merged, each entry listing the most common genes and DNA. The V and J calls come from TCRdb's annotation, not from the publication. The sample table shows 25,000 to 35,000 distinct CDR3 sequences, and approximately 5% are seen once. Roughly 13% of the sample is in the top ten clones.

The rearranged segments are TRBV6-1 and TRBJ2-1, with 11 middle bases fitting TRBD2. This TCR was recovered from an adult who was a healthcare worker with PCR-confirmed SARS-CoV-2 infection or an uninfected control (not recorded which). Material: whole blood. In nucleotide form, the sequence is TGTGCCAGCAGTGAAGTTAGCGGGGGGGCCAATGAGCAGTTCTTC. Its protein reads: CASSEVSGGANEQFF.